Below are 15 T cell receptor beta chains sequenced from a single sample in a study of blood T cell repertoires in COVID-19. Method: immunoSEQ multiplex PCR; TCRdb's copy keeps in-frame clones and lacks some. The table lists a few hundred thousand clones, roughly 89% of them singletons. Sequenced input: peripheral blood. Every receptor here comes from a man under 40 with acute or convalescent COVID-19.

This chain connects TRBV6-2 or TRBV6-3 to TRBJ2-7, with D possibly matching TRBD2 (6 bases). Germline CDR1 and CDR2: MNHEY and SVGEGT. The length of the CDR3 is 14 residues. V dropped 2 bases and J dropped 7 bases, with 15 bases sitting between them. In DNA, the CDR3 is TGTGCCAGCAGTTACGCGACTAGGACGGGGGAGCAGTACTTC. Its protein product is CASSYATRTGEQYF.

CDR3 loop: CASRGGLAKSGEQYF. The CDR3 region has the DNA TGTGCCAGCAGAGGTGGGCTAGCTAAATCGGGCGAGCAGTACTTC. The V gene is TRBV2, the J gene TRBJ2-7; D possibly corresponds to TRBD2 (5 bases). The CDR3 covers 15 residues. The V gene's germline CDR1 is SNHLY and CDR2 FYNNEI. The V end was cut by 6 bases, the J end by 6 bases, with 21 bases between.

V is TRBV4-2 and J is TRBJ2-7; the match to TRBD2 covers 10 bases. Germline-derived CDR1 and CDR2 are LGHNA and YNFKEQ. The CDR3 consists of 18 residues. V shed 0 bases and J 5 bases; nucleotides not matched to a gene: 13. CDR3 bases: TGTGCCAGCAGCCAAGAAGGGGTGGTGGGACTAGCGTCCCACGAGCAGTACTTC. Its protein is CASSQEGVVGLASHEQYF.

The chain has TRBV5-1 and TRBJ2-3, with TRBD2 identical over 10 bases. J gave up 6 bases and V 0 bases, and 7 bases lay outside the gene matches. The CDR3 length is 16 residues. Germline CDR1 reads SGHRS; CDR2 reads YFSETQ. CDR3 sequence: CASSLGSGRASDTQYF. CDR3 sequence (DNA): TGCGCCAGCAGCTTGGGGAGCGGGAGGGCCTCGGATACGCAGTATTTT.

Ten or more counts support this clone. This chain joins TRBV15 and TRBJ1-6, with D maybe TRBD1 (6 bases). The CDR3 extends over 16 amino acids. V was pared by 0 bases and J by 7 bases, with 13 bases between. Germline CDR1 reads LNHNV; CDR2 reads YYDKDF (reference sequence). CDR3 residues: CATSREGGGPNSPLHF. In DNA, the CDR3 is TGTGCCACCAGCAGAGAAGGGGGGGGACCGAATTCACCCCTCCACTTT. The whole variable domain, remainder taken from reference TRBV15 and TRBJ1-6, is DAMVIQNPRYQVTQFGKPVTLSCSQTLNHNVMYWYQQKSSQAPKLLFHYYDKDFNNEADTPDNFQSRRPNTSFCFLDIRSPGLGDTAMYLCATSREGGGPNSPLHFGNGTRLTVT.

This chain connects TRBV30 to TRBJ1-4; D remains unclear. In germline, CDR1 is GTSNPN, CDR2 SVGIG (reference sequence). Trimming left V 5 bases short and J 3 bases short, with 19 bases between. The CDR3 runs to 16 residues. DNA for the CDR3: TGTGCCTGGGCCCGGAGCGGACGGGCGGCTAATGAAAAACTGTTTTTT. Amino acid sequence: CAWARSGRAANEKLFF.

This clone was counted ten times or more. V and J are TRBV28 and TRBJ2-3; 7 bases are a match to TRBD1. V shed 4 bases, J shed 12 bases, and the junction held 13 bases outside the gene matches. CDR3 length: 14 amino acids. Germline CDR1 and CDR2: MDHEN and SYDVKM. As DNA, the CDR3 is TGTGCCAGCAGTTCCCTGGGACAGCCCGGACGACAGTATTTT. Encoded protein: CASSSLGQPGRQYF.

The chain joins TRBV19 to TRBJ2-1, with D perhaps matching TRBD2 (5 bases). This CDR3 spans 12 amino acids. CDR1 is LNHDA, CDR2 SQIVND, per germline (reference sequence). V lost 5 bases, J lost 8 bases, and 10 bases lay in between. This CDR3 is CASSALGYEQFF. Here the CDR3 DNA reads TGTGCCAGTAGTGCACTAGGTTATGAGCAGTTCTTC.

The CDR3 sequence is CAWSGQGVSNQPQHF. The CDR3 DNA reads TGTGCCTGGAGTGGACAGGGGGTTAGCAATCAGCCCCAGCATTTT. V and J are TRBV30 and TRBJ1-5; 9 bases map to TRBD1. This CDR3 contains 15 residues. J was trimmed by 0 bases and V by 1 base; bases with no gene match: 1. Germline CDR1 reads GTSNPN; CDR2 reads SVGIG (reference sequence).

This clone was observed a few times. The chain is built from TRBV3-1 (or the pseudogene TRBV3-2) and TRBJ2-3, with TRBD2 as a possible D gene (7 bases). This CDR3 contains 15 residues. Germline loops: CDR1 LGHDT, CDR2 YNNKEL (reference sequence). V gave up 1 base and J gave up 1 base, with 9 bases separating them. CDR3 protein: CASSQGGGGTDTQYF. The DNA of the CDR3 is TGTGCCAGCAGCCAAGGCGGGGGCGGCACAGATACGCAGTATTTT.

The chain carries TRBV9 and TRBJ2-7, with TRBD2 identical over 8 bases. This CDR3 region has 15 residues. Per the germline V gene, CDR1 is SGDLS and CDR2 is YYNGEE. J was trimmed by 5 bases and V by 4 bases; bases with no gene match: 11. CDR3 nucleotide sequence: TGTGCCAGCAGCCGGTTTGCGGCGGGGGGCGACGAGCAGTACTTC. Translated: CASSRFAAGGDEQYF.

V and J are TRBV28 and TRBJ1-4, with D possibly TRBD1 on 5 matching bases. Looked up from germline, CDR1 is MDHEN and CDR2 is SYDVKM. Trimming shortened V by 6 bases and J by 13 bases, and 18 bases separated the two germline ends. The CDR3 runs 13 residues. The CDR3 reads CASSLHEAQGLFF. DNA of the CDR3: TGTGCCAGCAGCCTCCATGAGGCGCAGGGACTGTTTTTT. The full variable domain, completed using reference TRBV28 and TRBJ1-4, is DVKVTQSSRYLVKRTGEKVFLECVQDMDHENMFWYRQDPGLGLRLIYFSYDVKMKEKGDIPEGYSVSREKKERFSLILESASTNQTSMYLCASSLHEAQGLFFGSGTQLSVL.

CDR3 sequence: CASSLRQRSRDTEAFF. The CDR3 DNA reads TGTGCCAGCAGCTTGAGGCAACGTTCCCGGGACACTGAAGCTTTCTTT. The chain links TRBV7-8 to TRBJ1-1; unclear D gene. Deletions cut 3 bases from V and 3 bases from J, with 17 bases between. The CDR3 has 16 amino acids. Germline V CDR1 and CDR2: SGHVS, FQNEAQ.

This clone was detected only a few times. Its ends do not fully match the called genes, so a read error is possible. CDR3 region: CASNIRDSSF. DNA for the CDR3: TGTGCCAGCAACATAAGAGACAGTTCGTTT. V usage is TRBV6-4 and J usage is TRBJ1-1, with D maybe TRBD1 (5 bases). Germline values: CDR1 MRHNA, CDR2 SNTAGT. This CDR3 spans 10 amino acids.

V usage is TRBV6-2 or TRBV6-3 and J usage is TRBJ1-5, with TRBD1 matching over 9 bases. From germline, CDR1 is MNHEY and CDR2 SVGEGT. The V and J ends lost 4 bases and 5 bases, in that order; junction bases with no gene match: 12. CDR3 length: 17 amino acids. The CDR3 nucleotides are TGTGCCAGCAGTTCACAATTACACGGGACAGGGTATCAGCCCCAGCATTTT. Translating it yields CASSSQLHGTGYQPQHF.